This T cell receptor (beta chain) appears in the sequencing data of a study of shared clonotypes between healthy human individuals. Study summary: CD8 memory received one plate per donor, CD8 naive two, CD4 memory three and CD4 naive three.

In the case of this clone: Its antigen remains unidentified.

TCRdb's table, derived via immunoSEQ multiplex PCR, lists solely in-frame clones and lacks some. The table lists over a million clones, around three quarters of them singletons. The healthy adult donors were HIV-negative and reported no recent acute infections or vaccinations. CDR1 is SEHNR and CDR2 is FQNEAQ in the germline V gene (reference sequence). Trimming removed 1 base at V and 5 bases at J, with 9 bases between. The CDR3 covers 15 residues. Regarding the study as a whole: Against clonotypes common to all four donors, non-shared ones had lower generation probabilities.

This receptor was obtained from a man aged 18 to 30 in good health. Some clones in this sample may be carry-over from other donors' samples. The gene calls are TRBV7-9 and TRBJ1-6; D gene uncertain. Source material: memory CD4+ T cells from PBMCs. The subset: CD45RA-negative fraction. The CDR3 DNA reads TGTGCCAGCAGCTTAGGGGCCAGAAATAATTCACCCCTCCACTTT. Translated, it gives CASSLGARNNSPLHF.